This note documents a single T cell receptor beta chain sequence. Its antigen is as yet unknown. The CDR3 spans 11 residues. The germline V gene has CDR1 SNHLY and CDR2 FYNNEI. Trimming removed 7 bases at V and 5 bases at J, with 9 bases between. These data originate in a study of cytomegalovirus exposure and HLA in healthy donors. Overall study findings and caveats: Associated with cytomegalovirus, according to the listing, were fewer than 200 TCR beta chains. In vitro assays verified that a few CMV-associated chains recognized CMV antigens specifically. Cytomegalovirus status was reportedly diagnosed by the classifier with high sensitivity and specificity.

The PCR had 60 Vbeta and 13 Jbeta primers. Method: immunoSEQ multiplex PCR; TCRdb's copy keeps in-frame clones and lacks some. Of under 200,000 clones in the sample, about two thirds were seen once. Sequenced: PBMCs. The chain employs TRBV2 and TRBJ2-7; D not resolved. The sequence was obtained from a woman younger than 35 in good health and CMV-seropositive. CDR3 region: CASTYYDEQYF. CDR3 bases: TGTGCCAGCACCTATTATGACGAGCAGTACTTC.